These 29 T cell receptor beta chains were all obtained from the same sample, sequenced in a study of blood T cell repertoires in COVID-19. The data were produced by immunoSEQ multiplex PCR, yet TCRdb's version contains in-frame clones alone and is incomplete. Of 120,000 or so clones listed, around nine tenths are singletons. Sequenced: peripheral blood. The receptors shown here come from a human donor in a cohort sampled during active COVID-19.

The CDR3 loop is CASRLKRNTEAFF. The DNA for the CDR3 is TGCGCCAGCAGACTTAAACGGAACACTGAAGCTTTCTTT. The chain couples TRBV5-1 to TRBJ1-1; no firm D call. The CDR3 is 13 amino acids. The V gene lost 5 bases and the J gene lost 1 base, with 9 bases spanning the gap. Germline CDR1 reads SGHRS; CDR2 reads YFSETQ.

This clone was counted once. J is TRBJ2-2 and V is TRBV11-3; the match to TRBD1 covers 10 bases. J gave up 3 bases and V 3 bases, and 1 base lay outside the gene matches. This CDR3 region has 15 residues. The germline CDR1 and CDR2 sequences are SGHNT and YENEEA. CDR3 DNA: TGTGCCAGCAGCTTGGGGACAGGGGACACCGGGGAGCTGTTTTTT. Its translation is CASSLGTGDTGELFF. Drawing the rest from reference TRBV11-3 and TRBJ2-2, the complete variable domain is EAGVVQSPRYKIIEKKQPVAFWCNPISGHNTLYWYLQNLGQGPELLIRYENEEAVDDSQLPKDRFSAERLKGVDSTLKIQPAELGDSAVYLCASSLGTGDTGELFFGEGSRLTVL.

To note about this clone: A junction boundary mismatches the germline segment, possibly from a read error. CDR3 loop: CASSLEGTGYQETQYF. CDR3 bases: TGTGCCAGCAGCCTAGAAGGGACAGGGTACCAAGAGACCCAGTACTTC. The rearrangement joins TRBV11-2 to TRBJ2-5; 9 nucleotides agree with TRBD1. The CDR3 is made up of 16 amino acids. CDR1 is SGHAT, CDR2 FQNNGV, per germline.

V usage is TRBV3-1 (or the pseudogene TRBV3-2) and J usage is TRBJ1-3; 7 bases map to TRBD1. There are 16 residues in the CDR3. V dropped 2 bases and J dropped 7; count of bases not matched to a gene: 11. Germline CDR1 reads LGHDT; CDR2 reads YNNKEL (reference sequence). CDR3 in DNA: TGTGCCAGCAGCCAACTAATCGGGACAGCTTATAACACCATATATTTT. Its protein product is CASSQLIGTAYNTIYF.

The chain employs TRBV14 and TRBJ2-3; tentatively, D is TRBD1 (6 bases). This CDR3 is 13 amino acids long. Trimming removed 3 bases at V and 6 bases at J, with 10 bases between. Looked up from germline, CDR1 is SGHDN and CDR2 is FVKESK. This chain's CDR3 is CASSQQTGDTQYF. The DNA for the CDR3 is TGTGCCAGCAGCCAGCAAACAGGGGATACGCAGTATTTT.

The gene calls are TRBV2 and TRBJ2-3, with 10 nucleotides matching TRBD2. This CDR3 spans 13 amino acids. V shed 6 bases, J shed 5 bases, and the junction held 2 bases outside the gene matches. The germline V gene has CDR1 SNHLY and CDR2 FYNNEI. The CDR3 sequence is CASSGLAVDTQYF. CDR3 bases: TGTGCCAGCAGCGGACTAGCGGTAGATACGCAGTATTTT.

This chain uses TRBV29-1 with TRBJ1-6, with D uncertain. CDR3 size: 14 residues. CDR1 is SQVTM and CDR2 is ANQGSEA in the germline V gene. Trimming pared 7 bases from V and 4 bases from J, leaving 14 bases between. In DNA, the CDR3 is TGCAGCGCCCAACTGGCAGGTTATAATTCACCCCTCCACTTT. This encodes CSAQLAGYNSPLHF.

The chain recombines TRBV28 with TRBJ1-6; D is unresolved. V was pared by 6 bases and J by 11 bases, with 11 bases between. This CDR3 comprises 12 residues. Germline-derived CDR1 and CDR2 are MDHEN and SYDVKM. The CDR3 region is CASRIGGAPLHF. In DNA, the CDR3 is TGTGCCAGCAGGATAGGTGGAGCACCCCTCCACTTT.

This clone has only a few counts. The J gene is TRBJ2-7, the V gene TRBV11-2, with D perhaps TRBD1 (6 bases). CDR3 size: 14 residues. Looked up from germline, CDR1 is SGHAT and CDR2 is FQNNGV. The ends were cut back, 2 bases at V and 2 bases at J, with 10 bases in the middle. The CDR3 loop is CASSLPGAPYEQYF. The CDR3, as DNA: TGTGCCAGCAGCTTACCAGGGGCCCCCTACGAGCAGTACTTC.

This chain connects TRBV9 to TRBJ1-2; the match to TRBD1 covers 7 bases. The CDR3 runs 17 residues. V shed 4 bases, J shed 5 bases, and the junction held 17 bases outside the gene matches. From germline, CDR1 is SGDLS and CDR2 YYNGEE. CDR3 sequence (DNA): TGTGCCAGCAGCACCCGGGACAGTCTCATAATGGCGTATGGCTACACCTTC. Protein sequence: CASSTRDSLIMAYGYTF.

The chain links TRBV2 to TRBJ1-5, with D possibly matching TRBD1 (5 bases). Germline V gene data show CDR1 as SNHLY and CDR2 as FYNNEI. The CDR3 sequence is 14 residues long. Deletions cut 0 bases from V and 6 bases from J, with 9 bases between. The chain's CDR3 is CASSEARGFQPQHF. CDR3 nucleotides: TGTGCCAGCAGTGAAGCGCGGGGGTTTCAGCCCCAGCATTTT. The variable domain in full, completed from reference TRBV2 and TRBJ1-5, reads EPEVTQTPSHQVTQMGQEVILRCVPISNHLYFYWYRQILGQKVEFLVSFYNNEISEKSEIFDDQFSVERPDGSNFTLKIRSTKLEDSAMYFCASSEARGFQPQHFGDGTRLSIL.

The chain has TRBV7-9 and TRBJ2-5, with D possibly being TRBD1 (7 bases). Trimming removed 1 base at V and 5 bases at J, with 11 bases between. Germline V gene sequence: CDR1 SEHNR, CDR2 FQNEAQ (reference sequence). The CDR3 length is 14 residues. CDR3 in amino acids: CASSLDRGGETQYF. CDR3 in DNA: TGTGCCAGCAGCTTAGACAGGGGAGGCGAGACCCAGTACTTC.

The chain employs TRBV3-1 (or the pseudogene TRBV3-2) and TRBJ1-1; D perhaps matches TRBD1 (6 bases). The V gene's germline CDR1 is LGHDT and CDR2 YNNKEL (reference sequence). CDR3 length equals 13 residues. Trimming took off 1 base at V and 6 bases at J, with 9 bases between the two ends. The CDR3 nucleotides read TGTGCCAGCAGCCAAGGGACAGTGCCTGAAGCTTTCTTT. Protein sequence: CASSQGTVPEAFF.

The V and J genes are TRBV6-5 and TRBJ1-4; D unresolved. This CDR3 spans 15 amino acids. Germline CDR1 is MNHEY and CDR2 is SVGAGI. V was cut by 1 base and J by 3 bases, with 9 bases left in between. CDR3 coding DNA: TGTGCCAGCAGTTACTACGGGTACCCTAATGAAAAACTGTTTTTT. This encodes CASSYYGYPNEKLFF.

The table lists this clone with a count of one. This chain connects TRBV24-1 to TRBJ2-5, with TRBD2 matching over 8 bases. Trimming took 3 bases from V and 5 from J; bases not matched to a gene: 4. Germline loops: CDR1 KGHDR, CDR2 SFDVKD. CDR3 length equals 14 residues. CDR3 sequence: CATSDPGGRETQYF. As DNA, the CDR3 is TGTGCCACCAGTGATCCGGGAGGGCGCGAGACCCAGTACTTC.

J is TRBJ2-1 and V is TRBV28; 7 nucleotides line up with TRBD2. The CDR3 length is 16 residues. V dropped 6 bases and J dropped 4; count of bases not matched to a gene: 12. From germline, CDR1 is MDHEN and CDR2 SYDVKM. The chain's CDR3 is CASSLQGREWYNEQFF. The CDR3 DNA follows: TGTGCCAGCAGCCTACAAGGGAGGGAGTGGTACAATGAGCAGTTCTTC.

Concerning this clone itself: The junction differs from germline at one of its ends, possibly a read error. This sequence joins TRBV7-2 and TRBJ2-7; 13 bases line up with TRBD2. Germline CDR1 and CDR2: SGHTA and FQGNSA. CDR3 size: 13 residues. The CDR3 sequence: CASSLDWTSGRDF. For the CDR3, the DNA is TGTGCCAGCAGCTTAGACTGGACTAGCGGGAGAGACTTC.

The rearrangement uses TRBV19 and TRBJ2-1; 8 positions agree with TRBD2. The V and J ends lost 2 bases and 1 base, in that order; junction bases with no gene match: 4. Germline CDR1 and CDR2: LNHDA and SQIVND (reference sequence). CDR3 length equals 16 residues. This chain's CDR3 is CASSIQRGPSYNEQFF. DNA of the CDR3: TGTGCCAGTAGTATACAGCGGGGGCCTTCCTACAATGAGCAGTTCTTC.

This sequence joins TRBV24-1 and TRBJ2-5; the D gene is possibly TRBD1 (8 bases). CDR1 KGHDR and CDR2 SFDVKD come from the germline V gene. CDR3 size: 17 residues. The V gene lost 4 bases and the J gene lost 3 bases, with 20 bases spanning the gap. CDR3 nucleotides: TGTGCCACCAGTGACGCCTGGGGGGGGACAGGAGAAGAGACCCAGTACTTC. It encodes CATSDAWGGTGEETQYF.

V gene TRBV4-1 combines with J gene TRBJ2-1; D remains ambiguous. The V gene lost 2 bases and the J gene lost 0 bases, with 8 bases spanning the gap. CDR3 length: 15 residues. Germline V gene data show CDR1 as MGHRA and CDR2 as YSYEKL. The CDR3 sequence: CASSQNLYSYNEQFF. The CDR3 DNA reads as TGCGCCAGCAGCCAAAATTTGTACTCCTACAATGAGCAGTTCTTC.

The chain uses TRBV4-2 and TRBJ1-5, with D perhaps TRBD1 (5 bases). Germline loops: CDR1 LGHNA, CDR2 YNFKEQ. CDR3 size: 17 residues. V was cut by 1 base and J by 0 bases, with 13 bases left in between. CDR3 residues: CASSQAQTVYSNQPQHF. CDR3 DNA sequence: TGTGCCAGCAGCCAAGCCCAGACAGTATATAGCAATCAGCCCCAGCATTTT.

About this clone itself: Other DNA sequences in the sample encode the same CDR3. This chain links TRBV5-1 with TRBJ1-1, with 7 bases that match TRBD1. The germline V gene encodes CDR1 SGHRS and CDR2 YFSETQ. This CDR3 is 13 amino acids long. With V trimmed by 4 bases and J by 2 bases, 2 bases remained unmatched. The CDR3 spells CASSPGGNTEAFF. The DNA for the CDR3 is TGCGCCAGCAGCCCAGGGGGTAACACTGAAGCTTTCTTT.

The chain employs TRBV6-5 and TRBJ1-6, with a weak D call TRBD1 (6 bases). CDR1 MNHEY and CDR2 SVGAGI come from the germline V gene. The CDR3 has 14 amino acids. The ends were cut back, 3 bases at V and 10 bases at J, with 13 bases in the middle. CDR3 loop: CASSYKGVGSPLHF. DNA for the CDR3: TGTGCCAGCAGTTATAAGGGGGTCGGGTCACCCCTCCACTTT.

The J gene is TRBJ2-5, the V gene TRBV7-6, with a weak D call TRBD1 (6 bases). There are 14 residues in the CDR3. CDR1 is SGHVS and CDR2 is FNYEAQ in the germline V gene. V dropped 4 bases and J dropped 5 bases, with 14 bases sitting between them. The CDR3 protein is CASSSGQGIETQYF. DNA for the CDR3: TGTGCCAGCAGCTCGGGGCAGGGGATTGAGACCCAGTACTTC. Combining the CDR3 with reference TRBV7-6 and TRBJ2-5 gives the whole variable domain GAGVSQSPRYKVTKRGQDVALRCDPISGHVSLYWYRQALGQGPEFLTYFNYEAQQDKSGLPNDRFSAERPEGSISTLTIQRTEQRDSAMYRCASSSGQGIETQYFGPGTRLLVL.

The chain carries TRBV9 and TRBJ2-5; 7 positions match TRBD2. J gave up 6 bases and V 0 bases, and 5 bases lay outside the gene matches. This CDR3 comprises 14 residues. The V gene's germline CDR1 is SGDLS and CDR2 YYNGEE. CDR3 amino acids: CASSVEWGGQTQYF. CDR3 DNA sequence: TGTGCCAGCAGCGTAGAGTGGGGAGGGCAGACCCAGTACTTC.

V is TRBV27 and J is TRBJ2-1; tentatively, D is TRBD1 (6 bases). CDR3 length: 16 amino acids. Germline loops: CDR1 MNHEY, CDR2 SMNVEV (reference sequence). The germline V and J ends were trimmed by 5 bases and 0 bases, with 14 bases remaining between them. Here the CDR3 DNA reads TGTGCCAGCAGTGCCAGGGACACCAGCTCCTACAATGAGCAGTTCTTC. Residues: CASSARDTSSYNEQFF.

The chain uses TRBV7-8 and TRBJ1-4; 8 nucleotides line up with TRBD1. In germline, CDR1 is SGHVS, CDR2 FQNEAQ. Unmatched junction bases numbered 6, after V lost 5 bases and J lost 7 bases. This CDR3 comprises 14 residues. In nucleotides, the CDR3 is TGTGCCAGCAGCCGCGACAGGGGAGGTGAAAAACTGTTTTTT. Its translation: CASSRDRGGEKLFF.

This CDR3 reads CASSERGNQPQHF. The CDR3 nucleotides read TGTGCCAGCAGTGAGAGAGGGAATCAGCCCCAGCATTTT. The chain joins TRBV2 to TRBJ1-5, with D hard to call. Germline CDR1 is SNHLY and CDR2 is FYNNEI. The CDR3 consists of 13 residues. The V gene lost 3 bases and the J gene lost 4 bases, with 7 bases spanning the gap.

The J gene is TRBJ1-2, the V gene TRBV6-5, with 8 bases lining up with TRBD1. The CDR3 contains 15 residues. Germline assignment: CDR1 MNHEY and CDR2 SVGAGI. Trimming removed 4 bases from V and 7 bases from J; junction bases left unmatched: 11. The CDR3 DNA sequence: TGTGCCAGCAGTTTCGGACAGGGCGGCTTCAGTGGCTACACCTTC. This encodes CASSFGQGGFSGYTF.